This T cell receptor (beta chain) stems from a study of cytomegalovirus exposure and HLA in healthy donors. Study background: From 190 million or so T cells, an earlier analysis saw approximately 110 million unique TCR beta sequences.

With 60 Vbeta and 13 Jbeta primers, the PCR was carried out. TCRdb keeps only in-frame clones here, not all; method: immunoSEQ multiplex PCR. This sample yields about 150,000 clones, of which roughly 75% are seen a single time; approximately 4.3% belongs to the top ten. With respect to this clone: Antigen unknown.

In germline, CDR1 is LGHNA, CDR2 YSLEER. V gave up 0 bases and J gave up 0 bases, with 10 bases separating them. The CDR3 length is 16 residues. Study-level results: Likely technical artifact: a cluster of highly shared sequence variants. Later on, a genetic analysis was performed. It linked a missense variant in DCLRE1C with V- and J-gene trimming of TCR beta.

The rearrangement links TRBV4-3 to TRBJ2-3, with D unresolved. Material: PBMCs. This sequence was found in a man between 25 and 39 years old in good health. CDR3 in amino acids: CASSQDSHLSTDTQYF. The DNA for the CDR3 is TGCGCCAGCAGCCAAGATAGTCACCTTAGCACAGATACGCAGTATTTT.